This record looks at one TCR beta chain sequence and its context. This record belongs to a study of cytomegalovirus exposure and HLA in healthy donors. V lost 5 bases to trimming and J lost 5 bases; unmatched junction nucleotides: 8. CDR1 and CDR2 (germline): SGHTA, FQGTGA. The CDR3 is 14 residues long. It was with 60 Vbeta and 13 Jbeta primers that the PCR ran. The protocol was immunoSEQ multiplex PCR, while the TCRdb copy is restricted to in-frame clones and leaves out a portion. The data show approximately 140,000 clones, approximately 84% seen once. Sequenced input: PBMCs. The TCR was taken from a woman between 35 and 50 years old in good health and CMV-seronegative. The rearrangement uses TRBV7-3 and TRBJ1-1; 7 positions match TRBD1. CDR3 protein: CASSLGLQGTEAFF. DNA of the CDR3: TGTGCCAGCAGCCTGGGTCTACAGGGGACTGAAGCTTTCTTT.